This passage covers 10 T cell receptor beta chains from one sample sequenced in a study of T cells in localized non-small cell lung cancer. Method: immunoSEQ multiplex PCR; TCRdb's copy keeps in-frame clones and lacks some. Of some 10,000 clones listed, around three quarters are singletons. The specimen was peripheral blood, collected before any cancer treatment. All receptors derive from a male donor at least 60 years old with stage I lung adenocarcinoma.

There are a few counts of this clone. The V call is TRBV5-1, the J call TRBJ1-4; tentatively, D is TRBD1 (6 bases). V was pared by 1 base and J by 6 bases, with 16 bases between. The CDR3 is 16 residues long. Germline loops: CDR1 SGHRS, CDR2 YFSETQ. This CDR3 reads CASSLYAQGLDEKLFF. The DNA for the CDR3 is TGCGCCAGCAGCTTGTACGCCCAGGGGCTGGATGAAAAACTGTTTTTT.

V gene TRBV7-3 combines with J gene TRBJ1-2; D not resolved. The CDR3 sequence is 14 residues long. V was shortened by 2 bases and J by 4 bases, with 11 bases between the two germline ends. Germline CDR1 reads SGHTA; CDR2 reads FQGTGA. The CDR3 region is CASSLSPDGYGYTF. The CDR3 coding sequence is TGTGCCAGCAGCTTATCGCCTGACGGCTATGGCTACACCTTC.

The DNA for the CDR3 is TGTGCCAGCAGCTTGGGCGAAATACGCACTGAAGCTTTCTTT. Its protein product is CASSLGEIRTEAFF. The rearrangement links TRBV7-8 to TRBJ1-1; D is ambiguous. The V end lost 3 bases, the J end lost 4 bases, and 12 bases lay between the germline ends. CDR3 length: 14 amino acids. Germline CDR1 reads SGHVS; CDR2 reads FQNEAQ.

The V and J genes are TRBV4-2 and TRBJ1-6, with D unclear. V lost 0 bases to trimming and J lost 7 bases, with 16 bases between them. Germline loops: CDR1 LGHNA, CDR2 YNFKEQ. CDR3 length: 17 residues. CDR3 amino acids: CASSQEWRVAQNSPLHF. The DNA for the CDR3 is TGTGCCAGCAGCCAAGAATGGAGAGTAGCCCAAAATTCACCCCTCCACTTT.

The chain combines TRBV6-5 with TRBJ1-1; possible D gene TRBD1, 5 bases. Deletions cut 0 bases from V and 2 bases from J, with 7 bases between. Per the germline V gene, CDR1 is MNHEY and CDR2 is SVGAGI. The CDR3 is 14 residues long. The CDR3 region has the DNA TGTGCCAGCAGTTACTCCGACAGAAACACTGAAGCTTTCTTT. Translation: CASSYSDRNTEAFF.

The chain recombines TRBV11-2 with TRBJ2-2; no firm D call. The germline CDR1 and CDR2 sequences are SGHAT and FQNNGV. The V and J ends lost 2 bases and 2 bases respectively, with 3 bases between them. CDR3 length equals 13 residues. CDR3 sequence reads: CASSLSNTGELFF. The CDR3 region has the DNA TGTGCCAGCAGCTTATCTAACACCGGGGAGCTGTTTTTT. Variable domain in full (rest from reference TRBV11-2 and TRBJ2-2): EAGVAQSPRYKIIEKRQSVAFWCNPISGHATLYWYQQILGQGPKLLIQFQNNGVVDDSQLPKDRFSAERLKGVDSTLKIQPAKLEDSAVYLCASSLSNTGELFFGEGSRLTVL.

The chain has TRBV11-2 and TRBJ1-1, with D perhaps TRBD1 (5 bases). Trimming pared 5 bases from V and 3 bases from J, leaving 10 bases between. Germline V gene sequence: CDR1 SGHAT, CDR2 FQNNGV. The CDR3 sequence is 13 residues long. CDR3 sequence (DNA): TGTGCCAGCAGCAAAGGGACCTACACTGAAGCTTTCTTT. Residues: CASSKGTYTEAFF.

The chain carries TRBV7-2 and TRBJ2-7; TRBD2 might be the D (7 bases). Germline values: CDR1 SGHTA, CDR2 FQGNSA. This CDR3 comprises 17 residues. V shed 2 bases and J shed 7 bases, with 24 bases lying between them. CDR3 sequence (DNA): TGTGCCAGCAGCTTATTGTATCGGGGGGCGCAAATCCGGGAGCAGTACTTC. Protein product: CASSLLYRGAQIREQYF.

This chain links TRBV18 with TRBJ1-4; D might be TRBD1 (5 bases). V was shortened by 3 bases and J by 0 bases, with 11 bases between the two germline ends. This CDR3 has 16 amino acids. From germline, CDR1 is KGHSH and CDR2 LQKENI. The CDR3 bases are TGTGCCAGCTCACCGGTAGGGGTTGCAACTAATGAAAAACTGTTTTTT. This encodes CASSPVGVATNEKLFF.

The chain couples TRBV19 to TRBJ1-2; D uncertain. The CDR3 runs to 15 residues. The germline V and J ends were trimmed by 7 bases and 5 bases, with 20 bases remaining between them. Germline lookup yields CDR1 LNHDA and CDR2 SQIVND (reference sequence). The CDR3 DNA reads TGTGCCAGTAACGATCCGGACTCCCCATGGTATGGCTACACCTTC. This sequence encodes CASNDPDSPWYGYTF.